The 20 T cell receptor beta chains reported below all come from one sample, sequenced in a study of T cells in Graves' hyperthyroidism and ophthalmopathy. RNA transcripts served as the template for amplifying TCR beta CDR3 regions. In the first-round RT-PCR of the TCR CDR3, the HTBI primer set was used. TCRdb processed the multiplex PCR reads anew with MiXCR; each CDR3 protein has one entry. The sample carries approximately 720,000 distinct CDR3 sequences, 18% recorded once. The sequenced sample consisted of blood. The receptors shown here come from a woman between 50 and 59 years old with Graves' hyperthyroidism that later progressed to Graves' ophthalmopathy.

The table lists this clonotype with many counts. Written as DNA, the CDR3 is TGTGCCTGGAGTGTAATAGGAAGCAATCAGCCCCAGCATTTT. Translation gives CAWSVIGSNQPQHF. This chain connects TRBV30 to TRBJ1-5; no firm D call. With 0 bases removed from V and 1 base from J, the gap between germline ends came to 7 bases. This CDR3 is 14 amino acids long. The V gene's germline CDR1 is GTSNPN and CDR2 SVGIG (reference sequence).

The chain has TRBV2 and TRBJ2-5, with TRBD1 matching over 7 bases. Germline trimming cut 8 bases from V and 2 bases from J; bases unmatched to any gene: 5. Germline lookup yields CDR1 SNHLY and CDR2 FYNNEI. CDR3 length: 13 amino acids. The CDR3 loop is CASLRDRQETQYF. The CDR3 nucleotides are TGTGCCAGCCTCCGGGACAGACAAGAGACCCAGTACTTC.

This clonotype was seen many times. This chain uses TRBV7-9 with TRBJ1-1; no firm D call. The germline V gene has CDR1 SEHNR and CDR2 FQNEAQ (reference sequence). V dropped 1 base and J dropped 4 bases, with 16 bases sitting between them. CDR3 length: 16 amino acids. CDR3 coding DNA: TGTGCCAGCAGCTTAGTGTCAGCGGGTTCGGGCACTGAAGCTTTCTTT. Protein: CASSLVSAGSGTEAFF.

This chain links TRBV18 with TRBJ2-7, with 10 bases identical to TRBD1. The junction had 9 bases not matched to a gene; V was cut back by 1 base and J by 6 bases. Germline V CDR1 and CDR2: KGHSH, LQKENI. The CDR3 loop spans 16 amino acids. This CDR3 is CASSPLRDRGYAEQYF. DNA for the CDR3: TGTGCCAGCTCACCACTGCGGGACAGGGGATACGCCGAGCAGTACTTC.

V usage is TRBV4-2 and J usage is TRBJ2-7; D remains ambiguous. Germline V gene lookup returns CDR1 LGHNA and CDR2 YNFKEQ. Trimming took off 0 bases at V and 7 bases at J, with 16 bases between the two ends. The CDR3 has 15 residues. The CDR3 reads CASSQEVSAPDEQYF. As DNA, the CDR3 is TGTGCCAGCAGCCAAGAAGTATCGGCTCCGGATGAGCAGTACTTC.

This clonotype was seen many times. The V gene is TRBV6-2 or TRBV6-3, the J gene TRBJ2-6, with 9 bases fitting TRBD1. Germline V gene sequence: CDR1 MNHEY, CDR2 SVGEGT. J was trimmed by 0 bases and V by 3 bases; bases with no gene match: 21. This CDR3 has 23 residues. DNA of the CDR3: TGTGCCAGCAGTTATCGGCCAATCTCCGGTGGGGACAGGGCCCACTCTGGGGCCAACGTCCTGACTTTC. It specifies CASSYRPISGGDRAHSGANVLTF.

This clonotype has at least ten counts. J is TRBJ2-3 and V is TRBV3-1; D gene ambiguous. CDR1 is LGHDT, CDR2 YNNKEL, per germline (reference sequence). With 10 bases removed from V and 3 bases from J, the gap between germline ends came to 14 bases. CDR3 length: 13 residues. CDR3 nucleotides: TGTGCCACTACCGGGCACCGAACAGATACGCAGTATTTT. Protein: CATTGHRTDTQYF.

This clonotype was found many times. For the CDR3, the DNA is TGCAGCGTTGAAGCACTGAACACTGAAGCTTTCTTT. Translating gives CSVEALNTEAFF. The chain joins TRBV29-1 to TRBJ1-1; the D is unclear. Germline-derived CDR1 and CDR2 are SQVTM and ANQGSEA. The CDR3 covers 12 residues. Trimming removed 1 base at V and 0 bases at J, with 3 bases between.

This clonotype came up many times. V usage is TRBV2 and J usage is TRBJ2-5, with D possibly matching TRBD2 (6 bases). Germline V gene lookup returns CDR1 SNHLY and CDR2 FYNNEI. This CDR3 has 16 amino acids. V lost 5 bases and J 0 bases, leaving 16 bases between the germline ends. The CDR3 bases are TGTGCCAGCAGTTTTGTTGGAGGGTCGTACCAAGAGACCCAGTACTTC. Translated: CASSFVGGSYQETQYF.

The CDR3 DNA sequence: TGTGCCAGCAGCCGTTACAGGGAAAATTCACCCCTCCACTTT. This codes for CASSRYRENSPLHF. The chain links TRBV4-2 to TRBJ1-6; weak D call: TRBD1 (6 bases). CDR1 and CDR2 from the germline V gene are LGHNA and YNFKEQ. The CDR3 spans 14 residues. V shed 4 bases and J shed 7 bases, with 11 bases lying between them.

V gene TRBV20-1 combines with J gene TRBJ1-1; 9 positions agree with TRBD1. Germline CDR1 reads DFQATT; CDR2 reads SNEGSKA (reference sequence). This CDR3 region has 16 residues. Trimming removed 3 bases from V and 1 base from J; junction bases left unmatched: 9. CDR3 sequence reads: CSARDGTGTWNTEAFF. DNA for the CDR3: TGCAGTGCTAGGGACGGGACAGGGACTTGGAACACTGAAGCTTTCTTT.

The gene calls are TRBV10-1 and TRBJ1-2; TRBD1 aligns across 7 bases. V was pared by 6 bases and J by 8 bases, with 9 bases of the junction left unmatched. Germline CDR1 is WNHNN and CDR2 is SYGVQD (reference sequence). The CDR3 spans 13 residues. As DNA, the CDR3 is TGCGCCAGCAGCGCCGGACAGGCTCGAGGCTACACCTTC. This encodes CASSAGQARGYTF.

This clonotype appeared a few times. The chain couples TRBV24-1 to TRBJ2-5; D ambiguous. Deletions cut 1 base from V and 7 bases from J, with 6 bases between. This CDR3 contains 12 residues. Germline V gene lookup returns CDR1 KGHDR and CDR2 SFDVKD. The CDR3: CATSDFWGTQYF. DNA for the CDR3: TGTGCCACCAGTGATTTTTGGGGGACCCAGTACTTC.

This clonotype showed up just a few times. This chain joins TRBV6-6 and TRBJ2-1; no definite D call. Germline loops: CDR1 MNHNY, CDR2 SVGAGI (reference sequence). V was shortened by 0 bases and J by 0 bases, with 9 bases between the two germline ends. This CDR3 is built from 16 residues. DNA for the CDR3: TGTGCCAGCAGTTACTCGGTCAGAAGCTCCTACAATGAGCAGTTCTTC. Protein sequence: CASSYSVRSSYNEQFF.

This clonotype appeared a few times. The J gene is TRBJ2-1, the V gene TRBV7-9; weak D call: TRBD2 (6 bases). Germline V gene sequence: CDR1 SEHNR, CDR2 FQNEAQ (reference sequence). V lost 3 bases and J 7 bases, leaving 19 bases between the germline ends. This CDR3 has 16 amino acids. CDR3 nucleotide sequence: TGTGCCAGCAGCTTCCCTGGAGGGCGCCTGGGGAATGAGCAGTTCTTC. Translation: CASSFPGGRLGNEQFF.

At least ten counts were recorded for this clonotype. J is TRBJ2-1 and V is TRBV5-1; possibly TRBD1 for D (5 bases). Germline CDR1 reads SGHRS; CDR2 reads YFSETQ. This CDR3 is built from 12 residues. The ends were cut back, 6 bases at V and 10 bases at J, with 14 bases in the middle. The CDR3 protein is CASTQRGSEQFF. CDR3 sequence (DNA): TGCGCCAGCACCCAAAGGGGTTCCGAGCAGTTCTTC.

In this sample, this clonotype turned up many times. The V and J genes are TRBV20-1 and TRBJ2-1, with 10 bases that match TRBD2. Losses at the gene ends were 3 bases for V and 2 bases for J; bases not matched to a gene: 4. The CDR3 totals 15 residues. The germline gives CDR1 DFQATT, CDR2 SNEGSKA (reference sequence). Here the CDR3 reads CSASLAGGAYNEQFF. As DNA, the CDR3 is TGCAGTGCTAGCTTAGCGGGGGGCGCCTACAATGAGCAGTTCTTC.

With respect to this clonotype: With a much larger clone just one base away, this may be a read error. The gene calls are TRBV11-2 and TRBJ1-1; no clear D gene. The CDR3 is 13 amino acids. The germline gives CDR1 SGHAT, CDR2 FQNNGV. This CDR3 reads CASSPEPGLKASF. DNA for the CDR3: TGTGCCAGCAGCCCGGAGCCCGGGTTAAAAGCTTCCTTT.

The rearrangement joins TRBV7-8 to TRBJ2-3; D call uncertain. Germline V gives CDR1 SGHVS, CDR2 FQNEAQ. CDR3 length: 15 amino acids. Trimming shortened V by 8 bases and J by 2 bases, and 17 bases separated the two germline ends. The CDR3 DNA is TGTGCCAGCCTACGAGAACTACCAATCACAGATACGCAGTATTTT. Amino acids: CASLRELPITDTQYF.

The sample holds a few counts of this clonotype. This rearrangement joins TRBV7-2 to TRBJ1-6, with D possibly TRBD1 on 5 matching bases. This CDR3 region has 15 residues. Germline loops: CDR1 SGHTA, CDR2 FQGNSA. V lost 5 bases and J 9 bases, leaving 17 bases between the germline ends. CDR3 protein: CASSKPGPTVSPLHF. For the CDR3, the DNA is TGTGCCAGCAGCAAACCGGGACCGACTGTTTCACCCCTCCACTTT.